These 21 T cell receptor beta chains were sequenced from one sample in a study of blood T cell repertoires in COVID-19. The data were produced by immunoSEQ multiplex PCR, yet TCRdb's version contains in-frame clones alone and is incomplete. The table records 150,000 to 200,000 clones, about 86% of them present only once. The sequenced sample was peripheral blood. Every receptor here comes from an older woman with COVID-19, enrolled during active disease.

As concerns this clone: At one of its ends the junction is not consistent with the germline gene, which may arise from a read error. The V gene is TRBV20-1, the J gene TRBJ1-1; 7 bases map to TRBD1. The CDR3 sequence is 11 residues long. Germline lookup yields CDR1 DFQATT and CDR2 SNEGSKA (reference sequence). This CDR3 is CSAALQGDNRF. CDR3 DNA sequence: TGCAGTGCTGCCCTGCAGGGGGATAACCGATTT.

V and J are TRBV12-3 or TRBV12-4 and TRBJ2-1, with TRBD2 matching 10 bases. The CDR3 contains 11 residues. The J segment lost 13 bases and the V segment lost 4 bases, leaving 1 base of the junction unmatched. This chain's CDR3 is CASSSSGRQFF. The CDR3 DNA reads as TGTGCCAGCAGTTCTAGCGGGAGACAGTTCTTC.

The chain's CDR3 is CASRRAGAREDGELFF. CDR3 nucleotide sequence: TGCGCCAGCAGACGAGCGGGAGCCCGTGAGGACGGGGAGCTGTTTTTT. The rearrangement uses TRBV5-1 and TRBJ2-2; the match to TRBD2 covers 8 bases. Germline assignment: CDR1 SGHRS and CDR2 YFSETQ. V lost 5 bases and J lost 7; bases outside the gene matches: 13. The CDR3 has 16 residues.

The gene calls are TRBV4-3 and TRBJ2-7, with a weak D call TRBD1 (5 bases). CDR1 and CDR2 from the germline V gene are LGHNA and YSLEER. The CDR3 has 15 residues. V dropped 0 bases and J dropped 2 bases, with 11 bases sitting between them. CDR3 coding DNA: TGCGCCAGCAGCCAAGATTCAGGGCTCGCCTACGAGCAGTACTTC. Its protein product is CASSQDSGLAYEQYF.

The chain combines TRBV18 with TRBJ2-7, with 8 bases lining up with TRBD1. CDR1 and CDR2 from the germline V gene are KGHSH and LQKENI. The CDR3 extends over 19 amino acids. V lost 2 bases, J lost 0 bases, and 15 bases stayed unmatched. CDR3 residues: CASSPRTGISGSSSYEQYF. The CDR3 DNA follows: TGTGCCAGCTCACCAAGGACAGGGATAAGTGGAAGTAGCTCCTACGAGCAGTACTTC.

The chain recombines TRBV5-1 with TRBJ1-3, with 8 bases matching TRBD1. CDR1 is SGHRS and CDR2 is YFSETQ in the germline V gene. V dropped 0 bases and J dropped 3; count of bases not matched to a gene: 2. The CDR3 consists of 15 residues. The CDR3 DNA follows: TGCGCCAGCAGCTTGGTACAGGGGGTTGGAAACACCATATATTTT. Encoded protein: CASSLVQGVGNTIYF. The variable domain in full, completed from reference TRBV5-1 and TRBJ1-3, reads KAGVTQTPRYLIKTRGQQVTLSCSPISGHRSVSWYQQTPGQGLQFLFEYFSETQRNKGNFPGRFSGRQFSNSRSEMNVSTLELGDSALYLCASSLVQGVGNTIYFGEGSWLTVV.

The chain joins TRBV6-1 to TRBJ2-1; 8 bases fit TRBD2. The germline CDR1 and CDR2 sequences are MNHNS and SASEGT. V was clipped by 5 bases and J by 5 bases; unmatched bases: 8. The CDR3 loop spans 15 amino acids. The CDR3 reads CASSSISGANNEQFF. In DNA form, the CDR3 reads TGTGCCAGCAGTTCCATTAGCGGGGCCAACAATGAGCAGTTCTTC.

V gene TRBV7-3 combines with J gene TRBJ1-1; a weak D match, TRBD1 (5 bases). The length of the CDR3 is 13 residues. The germline V gene has CDR1 SGHTA and CDR2 FQGTGA. V lost 4 bases to trimming and J lost 1 base, with 7 bases between them. The CDR3 nucleotides read TGTGCCAGCAGCTCTCAGGGGAACACTGAAGCTTTCTTT. Translated: CASSSQGNTEAFF.

J is TRBJ1-6 and V is TRBV11-2; D gene unclear. V was cut by 0 bases and J by 7 bases, with 19 bases left in between. The germline V gene encodes CDR1 SGHAT and CDR2 FQNNGV. The CDR3 is 18 residues long. The CDR3 coding sequence is TGTGCCAGCAGCTTAGACCTCGCAAGGGCAGCGGGGAATTCACCCCTCCACTTT. The encoded protein is CASSLDLARAAGNSPLHF.

The chain links TRBV5-4 to TRBJ2-5, with unresolved D. V was shortened by 6 bases and J by 3 bases, with 12 bases between the two germline ends. The CDR3 is made up of 13 amino acids. Germline V CDR1 and CDR2: SGHNT, YYREEE (reference sequence). The CDR3 loop is CASTPGSKETQYF. The CDR3 DNA is TGTGCCAGCACCCCTGGCTCCAAAGAGACCCAGTACTTC.

The chain uses TRBV7-9 and TRBJ2-7; TRBD2 might be the D (5 bases). Germline CDR1 reads SEHNR; CDR2 reads FQNEAQ (reference sequence). Between the trimmed V and J ends, which lost 4 bases and 2 bases, there was a span of 12 bases. The CDR3 has 14 residues. The CDR3 DNA follows: TGTGCCAGCAGCTCTTGGAGCGGCGCCTACGAGCAGTACTTC. This translates into CASSSWSGAYEQYF.

The rearrangement uses TRBV28 and TRBJ1-1; TRBD1 agrees at 9 bases. The junction had 15 bases not matched to a gene; V was cut back by 8 bases and J by 8 bases. From germline, CDR1 is MDHEN and CDR2 SYDVKM. The CDR3 spans 15 residues. CDR3 sequence reads: CASRRETGGKGEAFF. DNA for the CDR3: TGTGCCAGCCGACGCGAAACAGGGGGCAAGGGGGAAGCTTTCTTT.

V is TRBV4-2 and J is TRBJ1-5; D remains ambiguous. This CDR3 spans 15 amino acids. The V end was cut by 4 bases, the J end by 6 bases, with 16 bases between. CDR1 and CDR2 (germline): LGHNA, YNFKEQ. The CDR3 here is CASSPQRAPIQPQHF. The CDR3 bases are TGTGCCAGCAGCCCTCAGAGGGCCCCAATTCAGCCCCAGCATTTT.

The chain joins TRBV18 to TRBJ2-7; 7 bases map to TRBD1. Germline V gene lookup returns CDR1 KGHSH and CDR2 LQKENI. This CDR3 has 14 residues. V lost 4 bases, J lost 5 bases, and 8 bases stayed unmatched. The CDR3 region is CASSQRQGRDEQYF. As DNA, the CDR3 is TGTGCCAGCTCACAGAGACAGGGAAGAGACGAGCAGTACTTC.

This clone showed up just a few times. V gene TRBV5-4 combines with J gene TRBJ1-3; 8 bases are a match to TRBD1. This CDR3 spans 16 amino acids. V gave up 4 bases and J gave up 0 bases; unmatched junction bases: 6. Germline V CDR1 and CDR2: SGHNT, YYREEE (reference sequence). CDR3 DNA sequence: TGTGCCAGCAGCCCGAGGACAGGGATCTCTGGAAACACCATATATTTT. This encodes CASSPRTGISGNTIYF.

This chain connects TRBV7-9 to TRBJ1-4; D is uncertain. The CDR3 contains 13 residues. Germline V gene sequence: CDR1 SEHNR, CDR2 FQNEAQ (reference sequence). V shed 2 bases and J shed 8 bases, with 9 bases lying between them. CDR3 loop: CASSLIGEEKLFF. DNA for the CDR3: TGTGCCAGCAGCTTAATAGGAGAGGAAAAACTGTTTTTT.

This chain links TRBV7-2 with TRBJ1-1; D may be TRBD1 (6 bases). This CDR3 comprises 15 residues. Trimming shortened V by 2 bases and J by 1 base, and 11 bases separated the two germline ends. The V gene's germline CDR1 is SGHTA and CDR2 FQGNSA. The CDR3 protein is CASSLQGPGNTEAFF. The CDR3 nucleotides read TGTGCCAGCAGCTTACAGGGGCCGGGGAACACTGAAGCTTTCTTT.

Points on this clone: Different DNA sequences within this sample yield the same CDR3. The CDR3 loop is CASSRGNTEAFF. Written as DNA, the CDR3 is TGTGCCAGCAGTCGGGGGAATACTGAAGCTTTCTTT. The V and J genes are TRBV6-5 and TRBJ1-1; the D gene is possibly TRBD1 (5 bases). CDR1 is MNHEY and CDR2 is SVGAGI in the germline V gene. The CDR3 totals 12 residues. Trimming cost V 5 bases and J 5 bases, with 9 bases left between them.

The J gene is TRBJ1-1, the V gene TRBV7-2; 9 positions agree with TRBD1. With V trimmed by 5 bases and J by 7 bases, 5 bases remained unmatched. The CDR3 is made up of 13 amino acids. Germline CDR1 is SGHTA and CDR2 is FQGNSA. The CDR3 protein is CASSPPDRGEAFF. CDR3 bases: TGTGCCAGCAGCCCGCCGGACAGGGGTGAAGCTTTCTTT.

The CDR3 reads CASSLERTVYNEQFF. The CDR3 nucleotides read TGTGCCAGCAGCTTGGAGCGCACTGTCTACAATGAGCAGTTCTTC. This chain connects TRBV11-2 to TRBJ2-1; no clear D. Trimming pared 3 bases from V and 3 bases from J, leaving 12 bases between. CDR3 length: 15 amino acids. Germline V gives CDR1 SGHAT, CDR2 FQNNGV. The full variable domain, with the rest looked up from reference TRBV11-2 and TRBJ2-1, is EAGVAQSPRYKIIEKRQSVAFWCNPISGHATLYWYQQILGQGPKLLIQFQNNGVVDDSQLPKDRFSAERLKGVDSTLKIQPAKLEDSAVYLCASSLERTVYNEQFFGPGTRLTVL.

This chain links TRBV6-2 or TRBV6-3 with TRBJ1-5; possible D gene TRBD1, 5 bases. Germline CDR1 MNHEY, CDR2 SVGEGT. The V gene lost 5 bases and the J gene lost 2 bases, with 16 bases spanning the gap. The CDR3 has 16 residues. The CDR3 spells CASSNAIGGGNQPQHF. The CDR3 region has the DNA TGTGCCAGCAGTAATGCAATCGGGGGGGGCAATCAGCCCCAGCATTTT.